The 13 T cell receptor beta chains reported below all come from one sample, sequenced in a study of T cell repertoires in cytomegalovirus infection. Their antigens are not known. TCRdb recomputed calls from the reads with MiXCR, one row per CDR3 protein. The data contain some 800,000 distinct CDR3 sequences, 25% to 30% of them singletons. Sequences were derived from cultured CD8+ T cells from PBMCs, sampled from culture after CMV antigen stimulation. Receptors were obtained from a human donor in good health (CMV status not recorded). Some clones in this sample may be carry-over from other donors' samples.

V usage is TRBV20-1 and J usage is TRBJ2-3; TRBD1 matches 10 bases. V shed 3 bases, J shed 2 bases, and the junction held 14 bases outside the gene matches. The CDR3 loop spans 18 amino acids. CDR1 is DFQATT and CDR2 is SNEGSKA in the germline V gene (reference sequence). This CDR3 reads CSASSGTGAVTNTDTQYF. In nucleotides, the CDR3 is TGCAGTGCTAGTTCTGGGACAGGGGCTGTGACTAACACAGATACGCAGTATTTT.

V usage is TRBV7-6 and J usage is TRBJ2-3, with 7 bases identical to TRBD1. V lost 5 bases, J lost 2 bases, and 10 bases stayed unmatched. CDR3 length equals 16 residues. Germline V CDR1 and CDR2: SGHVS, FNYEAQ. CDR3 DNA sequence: TGTGCCAGCAGCCATACCTTGGGACAGTCCACAGATACGCAGTATTTT. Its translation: CASSHTLGQSTDTQYF.

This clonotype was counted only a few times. In nucleotides, the CDR3 is TGCAGTGCTAGAGATGACGGACGTTACTCTGGAAACACCATATATTTT. It is translated as CSARDDGRYSGNTIYF. J is TRBJ1-3 and V is TRBV20-1; D ambiguous. CDR1 and CDR2 from the germline V gene are DFQATT and SNEGSKA (reference sequence). There are 16 residues in the CDR3. V was shortened by 0 bases and J by 0 bases, with 12 bases between the two germline ends.

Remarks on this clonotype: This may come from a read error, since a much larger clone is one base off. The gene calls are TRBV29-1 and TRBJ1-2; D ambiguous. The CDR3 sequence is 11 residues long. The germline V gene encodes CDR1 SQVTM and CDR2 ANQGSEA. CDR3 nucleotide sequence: TGCAGCGTTGAAGAATTCGATGGCTACGCCTTC. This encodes CSVEEFDGYAF. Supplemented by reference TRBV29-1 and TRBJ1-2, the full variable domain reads SAVISQKPSRDICQRGTSLTIQCQVDSQVTMMFWYRQQPGQSLTLIATANQGSEATYESGFVIDKFPISRPNLTFSTLTVSNMSPEDSSIYLCSVEEFDGYAFGSGTRLTVV.

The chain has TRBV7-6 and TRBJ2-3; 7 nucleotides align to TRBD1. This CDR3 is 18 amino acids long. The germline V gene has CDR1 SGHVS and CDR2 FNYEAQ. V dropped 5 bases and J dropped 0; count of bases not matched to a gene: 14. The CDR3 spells CASSPIILDRESTDTQYF. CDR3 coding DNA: TGTGCCAGCAGCCCCATAATTCTTGACAGGGAAAGCACAGATACGCAGTATTTT.

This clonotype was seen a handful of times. The CDR3 is CASSRLADSPLHF. CDR3 nucleotides: TGTGCCAGCAGCCGTCTGGCGGATTCACCCCTCCACTTT. The V call is TRBV11-2, the J call TRBJ1-6; D unresolved. Trimming removed 5 bases from V and 8 bases from J, with 10 bases in between. The CDR3 contains 13 residues. Germline V gene data show CDR1 as SGHAT and CDR2 as FQNNGV.

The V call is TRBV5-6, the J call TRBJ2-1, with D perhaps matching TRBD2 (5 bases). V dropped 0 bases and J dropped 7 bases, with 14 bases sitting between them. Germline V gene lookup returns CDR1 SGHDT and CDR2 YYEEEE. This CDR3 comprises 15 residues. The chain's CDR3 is CASSLAWELGNEQFF. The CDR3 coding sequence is TGTGCCAGCAGCTTGGCCTGGGAGTTGGGTAATGAGCAGTTCTTC. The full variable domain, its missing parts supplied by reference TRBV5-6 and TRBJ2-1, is DAGVTQSPTHLIKTRGQQVTLRCSPKSGHDTVSWYQQALGQGPQFIFQYYEEEERQRGNFPDRFSGHQFPNYSSELNVNALLLGDSALYLCASSLAWELGNEQFFGPGTRLTVL.

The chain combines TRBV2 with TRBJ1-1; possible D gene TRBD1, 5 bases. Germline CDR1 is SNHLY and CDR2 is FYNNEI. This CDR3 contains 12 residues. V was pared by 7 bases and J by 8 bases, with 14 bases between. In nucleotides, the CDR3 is TGTGCCAGCATGGCGTGGGGGGAGGAAGCTTTCTTT. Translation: CASMAWGEEAFF.

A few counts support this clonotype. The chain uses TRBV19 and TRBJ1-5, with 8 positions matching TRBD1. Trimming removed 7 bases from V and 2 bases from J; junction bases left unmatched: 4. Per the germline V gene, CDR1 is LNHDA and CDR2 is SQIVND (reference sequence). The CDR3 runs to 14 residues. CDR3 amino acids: CASTTTGGNQPQHF. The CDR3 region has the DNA TGTGCCAGTACCACGACAGGGGGCAATCAGCCCCAGCATTTT.

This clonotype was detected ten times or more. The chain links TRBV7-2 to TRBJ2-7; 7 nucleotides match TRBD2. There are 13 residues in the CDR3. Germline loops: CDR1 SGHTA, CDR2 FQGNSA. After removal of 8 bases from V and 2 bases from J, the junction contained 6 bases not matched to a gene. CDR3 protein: CASGGGTAYEQYF. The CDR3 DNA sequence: TGTGCCAGCGGGGGGGGGACTGCCTACGAGCAGTACTTC. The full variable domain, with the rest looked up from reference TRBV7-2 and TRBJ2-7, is GAGVSQSPSNKVTEKGKDVELRCDPISGHTALYWYRQSLGQGLEFLIYFQGNSAPDKSGLPSDRFSAERTGGSVSTLTIQRTQQEDSAVYLCASGGGTAYEQYFGPGTRLTVT.

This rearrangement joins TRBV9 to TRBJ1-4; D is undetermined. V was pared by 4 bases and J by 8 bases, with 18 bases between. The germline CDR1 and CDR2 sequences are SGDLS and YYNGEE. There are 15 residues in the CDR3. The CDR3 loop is CASSLGPRLEEKLFF. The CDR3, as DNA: TGTGCCAGCAGCCTTGGACCCCGGCTAGAGGAAAAACTGTTTTTT.

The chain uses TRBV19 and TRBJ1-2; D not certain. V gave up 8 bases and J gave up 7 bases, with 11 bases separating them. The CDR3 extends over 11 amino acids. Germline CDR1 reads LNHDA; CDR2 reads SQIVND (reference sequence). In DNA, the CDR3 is TGTGCCAGTCACGCTCCCCTTGGCTACACCTTC. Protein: CASHAPLGYTF.

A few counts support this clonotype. The CDR3 nucleotides are TGTGCCAGCAGCTTACAAGCCGACAATGAGCAGTTCTTC. This gives the protein CASSLQADNEQFF. The chain uses TRBV7-9 and TRBJ2-1; D is unresolved. CDR3 size: 13 residues. The V and J ends lost 2 bases and 5 bases respectively, with 7 bases between them. The V gene's germline CDR1 is SEHNR and CDR2 FQNEAQ (reference sequence). Full variable domain (outside the CDR3, taken from reference TRBV7-9 and TRBJ2-1): DTGVSQNPRHKITKRGQNVTFRCDPISEHNRLYWYRQTLGQGPEFLTYFQNEAQLEKSRLLSDRFSAERPKGSFSTLEIQRTEQGDSAMYLCASSLQADNEQFFGPGTRLTVL.